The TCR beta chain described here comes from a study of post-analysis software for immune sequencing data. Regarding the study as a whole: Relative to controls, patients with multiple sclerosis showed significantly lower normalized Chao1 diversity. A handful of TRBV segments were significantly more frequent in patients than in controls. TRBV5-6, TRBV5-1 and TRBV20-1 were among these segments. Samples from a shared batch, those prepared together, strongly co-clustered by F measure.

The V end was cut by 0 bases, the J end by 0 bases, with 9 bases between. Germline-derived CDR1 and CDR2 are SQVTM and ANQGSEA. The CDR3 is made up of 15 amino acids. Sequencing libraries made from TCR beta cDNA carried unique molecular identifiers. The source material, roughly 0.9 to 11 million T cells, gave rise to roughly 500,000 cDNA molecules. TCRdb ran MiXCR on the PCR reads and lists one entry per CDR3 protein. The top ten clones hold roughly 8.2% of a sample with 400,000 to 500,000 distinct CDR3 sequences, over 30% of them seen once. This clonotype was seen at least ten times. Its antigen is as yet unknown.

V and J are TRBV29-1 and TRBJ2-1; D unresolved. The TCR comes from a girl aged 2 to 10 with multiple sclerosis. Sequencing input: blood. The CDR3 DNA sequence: TGCAGCGTTGAAGAACTATCTTTCTCCTACAATGAGCAGTTCTTC. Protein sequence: CSVEELSFSYNEQFF.